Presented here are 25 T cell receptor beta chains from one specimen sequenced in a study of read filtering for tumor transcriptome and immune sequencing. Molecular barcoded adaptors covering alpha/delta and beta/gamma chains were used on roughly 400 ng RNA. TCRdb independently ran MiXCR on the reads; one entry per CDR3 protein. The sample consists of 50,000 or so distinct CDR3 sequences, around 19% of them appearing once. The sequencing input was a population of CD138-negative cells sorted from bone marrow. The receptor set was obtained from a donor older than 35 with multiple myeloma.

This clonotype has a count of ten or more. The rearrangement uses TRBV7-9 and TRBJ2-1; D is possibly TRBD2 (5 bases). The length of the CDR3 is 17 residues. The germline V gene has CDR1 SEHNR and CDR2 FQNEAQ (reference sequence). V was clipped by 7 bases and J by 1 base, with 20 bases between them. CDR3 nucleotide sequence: TGTGCCAGCACCTCGAGGGCGCCAGAAACATCCTACAATGAGCAGTTCTTC. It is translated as CASTSRAPETSYNEQFF. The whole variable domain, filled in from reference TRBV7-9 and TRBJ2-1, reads DTGVSQNPRHKITKRGQNVTFRCDPISEHNRLYWYRQTLGQGPEFLTYFQNEAQLEKSRLLSDRFSAERPKGSFSTLEIQRTEQGDSAMYLCASTSRAPETSYNEQFFGPGTRLTVL.

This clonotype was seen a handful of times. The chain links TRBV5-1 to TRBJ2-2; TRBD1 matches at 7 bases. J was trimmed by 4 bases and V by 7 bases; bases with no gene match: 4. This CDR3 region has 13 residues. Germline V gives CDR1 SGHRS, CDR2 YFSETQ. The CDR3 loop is CASDKGATGELFF. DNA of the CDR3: TGCGCCAGCGACAAGGGGGCCACCGGGGAGCTGTTTTTT. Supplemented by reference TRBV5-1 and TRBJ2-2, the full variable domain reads KAGVTQTPRYLIKTRGQQVTLSCSPISGHRSVSWYQQTPGQGLQFLFEYFSETQRNKGNFPGRFSGRQFSNSRSEMNVSTLELGDSALYLCASDKGATGELFFGEGSRLTVL.

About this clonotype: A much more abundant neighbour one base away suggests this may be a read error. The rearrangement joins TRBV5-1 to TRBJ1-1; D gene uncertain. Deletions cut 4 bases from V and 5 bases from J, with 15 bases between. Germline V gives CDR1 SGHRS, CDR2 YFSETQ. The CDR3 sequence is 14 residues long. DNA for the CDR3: TGCGCCAGCAGCCCACTACAGAGAGGAACTGAAGCTTTCTTT. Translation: CASSPLQRGTEAFF.

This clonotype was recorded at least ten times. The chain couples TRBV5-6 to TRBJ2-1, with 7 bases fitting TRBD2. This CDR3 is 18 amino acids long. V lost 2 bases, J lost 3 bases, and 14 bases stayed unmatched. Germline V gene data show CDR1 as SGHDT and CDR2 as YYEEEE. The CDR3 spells CASSFFYLGLADYNEQFF. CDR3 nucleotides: TGTGCCAGCAGCTTCTTCTATTTAGGCCTAGCGGACTACAATGAGCAGTTCTTC. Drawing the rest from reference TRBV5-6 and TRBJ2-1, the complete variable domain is DAGVTQSPTHLIKTRGQQVTLRCSPKSGHDTVSWYQQALGQGPQFIFQYYEEEERQRGNFPDRFSGHQFPNYSSELNVNALLLGDSALYLCASSFFYLGLADYNEQFFGPGTRLTVL.

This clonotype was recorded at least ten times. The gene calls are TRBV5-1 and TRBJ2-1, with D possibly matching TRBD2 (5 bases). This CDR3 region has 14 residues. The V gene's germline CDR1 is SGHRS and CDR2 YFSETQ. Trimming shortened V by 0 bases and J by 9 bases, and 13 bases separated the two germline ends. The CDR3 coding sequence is TGCGCCAGCAGCTTGGAGCCTAGCTACGGTGAGCAGTTCTTC. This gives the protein CASSLEPSYGEQFF.

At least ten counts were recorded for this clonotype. The CDR3 is CASSLAGVVDTQYF. The DNA of the CDR3 is TGCGCCAGCAGCTTGGCGGGAGTGGTAGATACGCAGTATTTT. J is TRBJ2-3 and V is TRBV5-1, with D tentatively TRBD2 (6 bases). Between the trimmed V and J ends, which lost 0 bases and 5 bases, there was a span of 10 bases. This CDR3 comprises 14 residues. Germline assignment: CDR1 SGHRS and CDR2 YFSETQ.

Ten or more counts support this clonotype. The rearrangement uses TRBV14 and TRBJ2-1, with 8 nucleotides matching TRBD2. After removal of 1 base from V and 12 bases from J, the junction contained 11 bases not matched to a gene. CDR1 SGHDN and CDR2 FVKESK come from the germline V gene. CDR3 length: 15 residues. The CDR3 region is CASSQADRPGGVQFF. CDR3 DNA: TGTGCCAGCAGCCAAGCTGACAGGCCGGGGGGGGTGCAGTTCTTC.

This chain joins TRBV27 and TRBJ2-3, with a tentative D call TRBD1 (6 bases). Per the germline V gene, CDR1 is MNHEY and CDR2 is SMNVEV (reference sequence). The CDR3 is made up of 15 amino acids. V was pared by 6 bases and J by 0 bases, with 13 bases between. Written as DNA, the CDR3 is TGTGCCAGCAGAAGTAACAGGGCTAGCACAGATACGCAGTATTTT. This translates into CASRSNRASTDTQYF.

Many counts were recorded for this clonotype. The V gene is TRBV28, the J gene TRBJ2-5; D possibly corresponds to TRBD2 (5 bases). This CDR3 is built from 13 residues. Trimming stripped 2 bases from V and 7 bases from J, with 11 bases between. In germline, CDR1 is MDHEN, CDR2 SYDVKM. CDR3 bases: TGTGCCAGCAGTTTAGGGAGCCCGGGGACCCAGTACTTC. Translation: CASSLGSPGTQYF.

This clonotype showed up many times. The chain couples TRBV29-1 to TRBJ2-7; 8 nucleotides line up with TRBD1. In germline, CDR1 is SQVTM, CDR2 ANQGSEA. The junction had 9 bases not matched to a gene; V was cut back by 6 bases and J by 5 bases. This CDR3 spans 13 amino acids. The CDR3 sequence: CSVIQGAIDEQYF. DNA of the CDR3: TGCAGCGTCATCCAGGGGGCGATTGACGAGCAGTACTTC.

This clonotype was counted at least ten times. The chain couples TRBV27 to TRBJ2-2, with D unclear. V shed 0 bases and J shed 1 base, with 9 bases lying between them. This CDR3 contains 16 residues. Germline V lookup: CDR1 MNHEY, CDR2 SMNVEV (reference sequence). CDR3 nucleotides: TGTGCCAGCAGTTTATCCACAGTCCTGAACACCGGGGAGCTGTTTTTT. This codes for CASSLSTVLNTGELFF.

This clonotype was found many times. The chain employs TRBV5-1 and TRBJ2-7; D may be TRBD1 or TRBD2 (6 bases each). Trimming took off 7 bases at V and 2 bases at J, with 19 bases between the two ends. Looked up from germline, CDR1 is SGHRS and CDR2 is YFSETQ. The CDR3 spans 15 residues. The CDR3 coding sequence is TGCGCCAGCTCCTCACGGGCGGGACAAGCCTACGAGCAGTACTTC. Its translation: CASSSRAGQAYEQYF.

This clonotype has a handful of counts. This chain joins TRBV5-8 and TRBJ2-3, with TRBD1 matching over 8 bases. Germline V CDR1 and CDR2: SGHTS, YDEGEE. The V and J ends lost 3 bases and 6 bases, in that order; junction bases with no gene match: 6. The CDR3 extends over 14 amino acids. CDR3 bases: TGTGCCAGCAGCTCGGCAGGGGGCGCGGATACGCAGTATTTT. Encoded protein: CASSSAGGADTQYF.

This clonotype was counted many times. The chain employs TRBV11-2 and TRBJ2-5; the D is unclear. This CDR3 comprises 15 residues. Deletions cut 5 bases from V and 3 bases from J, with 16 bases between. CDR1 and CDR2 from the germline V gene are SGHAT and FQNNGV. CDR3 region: CASSAARSKEETQYF. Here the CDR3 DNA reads TGTGCCAGCAGCGCAGCTAGATCGAAGGAAGAGACCCAGTACTTC.

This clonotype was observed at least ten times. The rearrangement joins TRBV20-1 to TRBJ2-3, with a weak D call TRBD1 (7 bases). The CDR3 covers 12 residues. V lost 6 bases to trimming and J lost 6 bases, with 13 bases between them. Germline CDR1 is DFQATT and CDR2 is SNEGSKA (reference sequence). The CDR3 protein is CSATRGVDTQYF. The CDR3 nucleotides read TGCAGTGCCACCAGGGGGGTTGATACGCAGTATTTT.

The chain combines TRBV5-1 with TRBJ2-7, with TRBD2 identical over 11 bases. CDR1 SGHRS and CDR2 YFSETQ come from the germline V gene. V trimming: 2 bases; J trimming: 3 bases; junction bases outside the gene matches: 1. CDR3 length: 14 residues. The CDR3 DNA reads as TGCGCCAGCAGCTTAACTAGCGGGAGCTACGAGCAGTACTTC. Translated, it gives CASSLTSGSYEQYF.

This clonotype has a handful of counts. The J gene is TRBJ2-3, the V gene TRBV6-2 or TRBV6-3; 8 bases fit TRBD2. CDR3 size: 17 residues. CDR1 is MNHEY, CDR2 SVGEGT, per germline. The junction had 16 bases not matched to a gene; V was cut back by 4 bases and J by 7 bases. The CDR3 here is CASSSRTTSGPRYTQYF. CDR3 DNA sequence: TGTGCCAGCAGTTCCAGAACCACTAGCGGCCCGCGTTATACGCAGTATTTT.

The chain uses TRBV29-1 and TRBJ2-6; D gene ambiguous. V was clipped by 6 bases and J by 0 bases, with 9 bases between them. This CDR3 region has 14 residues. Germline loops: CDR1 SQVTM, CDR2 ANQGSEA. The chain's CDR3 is CSVSQVSGANVLTF. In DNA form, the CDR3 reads TGCAGCGTCAGCCAGGTCTCTGGGGCCAACGTCCTGACTTTC.

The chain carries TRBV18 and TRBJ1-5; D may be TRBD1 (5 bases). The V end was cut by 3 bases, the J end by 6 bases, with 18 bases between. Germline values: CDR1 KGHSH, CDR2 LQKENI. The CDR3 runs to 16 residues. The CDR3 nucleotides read TGTGCCAGCTCACCGCGGCAGGGAGGGATGGGTCAGCCCCAGCATTTT. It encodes CASSPRQGGMGQPQHF.

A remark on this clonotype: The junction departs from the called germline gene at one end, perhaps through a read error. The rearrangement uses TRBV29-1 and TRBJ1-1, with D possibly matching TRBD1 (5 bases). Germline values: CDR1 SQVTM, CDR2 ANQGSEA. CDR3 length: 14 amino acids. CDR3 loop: CSVAGSHMKTEAFF. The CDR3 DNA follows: TGCAGCGTTGCAGGGAGTCACATGAAAACTGAAGCTTTCTTT.

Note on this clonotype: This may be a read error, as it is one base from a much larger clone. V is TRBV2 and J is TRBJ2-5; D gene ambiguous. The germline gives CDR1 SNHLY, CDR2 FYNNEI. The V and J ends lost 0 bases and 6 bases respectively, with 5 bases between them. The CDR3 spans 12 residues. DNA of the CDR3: TGTGCCAGCAGTGAAGCCATCAAGACCCAGTACTTC. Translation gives CASSEAIKTQYF.

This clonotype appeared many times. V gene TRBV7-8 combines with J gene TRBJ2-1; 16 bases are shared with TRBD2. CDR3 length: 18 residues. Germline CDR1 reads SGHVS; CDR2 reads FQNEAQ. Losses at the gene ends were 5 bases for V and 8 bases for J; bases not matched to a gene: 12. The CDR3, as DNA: TGTGCCAGCAGCCGATCCGGGACTAGCGGGAGGGCCGGGGATGAGCAGTTCTTC. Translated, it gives CASSRSGTSGRAGDEQFF.

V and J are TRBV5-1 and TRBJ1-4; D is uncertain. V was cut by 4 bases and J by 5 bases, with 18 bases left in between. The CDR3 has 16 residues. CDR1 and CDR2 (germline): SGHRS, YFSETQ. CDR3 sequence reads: CASSPQPRPSNEKLFF. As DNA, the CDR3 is TGCGCCAGCAGCCCCCAACCCCGACCGTCGAATGAAAAACTGTTTTTT.

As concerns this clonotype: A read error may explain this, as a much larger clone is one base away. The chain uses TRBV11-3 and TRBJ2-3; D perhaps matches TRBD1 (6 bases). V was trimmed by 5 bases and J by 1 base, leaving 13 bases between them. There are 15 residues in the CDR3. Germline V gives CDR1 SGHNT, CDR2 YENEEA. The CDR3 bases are TGTGCCAGCAGCCAAGGGACAACCGGCACAGATACGCAGTATTTT. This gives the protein CASSQGTTGTDTQYF.

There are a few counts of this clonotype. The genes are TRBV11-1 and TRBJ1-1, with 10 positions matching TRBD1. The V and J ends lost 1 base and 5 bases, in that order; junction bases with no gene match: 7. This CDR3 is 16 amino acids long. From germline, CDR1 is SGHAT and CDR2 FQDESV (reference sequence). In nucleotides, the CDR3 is TGTGCCAGCAGCTTAGGGCTGACAGGGGGCCGAACTGAAGCTTTCTTT. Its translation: CASSLGLTGGRTEAFF. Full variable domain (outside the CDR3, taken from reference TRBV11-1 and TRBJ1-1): EAEVAQSPRYKITEKSQAVAFWCDPISGHATLYWYRQILGQGPELLVQFQDESVVDDSQLPKDRFSAERLKGVDSTLKIQPAELGDSAMYLCASSLGLTGGRTEAFFGQGTRLTVV.